The entry below gives a single T cell receptor beta chain sequence along with its context. Sequencing used immunoSEQ multiplex PCR; TCRdb keeps in-frame clones, though not all of them. The sample carries roughly 130,000 clones, 79% recorded once. These data come from a study of blood T cell repertoires in COVID-19. The wider study: From the United States, Italy and Spain came samples of acute and convalescent COVID-19. PBMCs, B-cell-depleted T cells, or T cells provided the cDNA or gDNA that made up the material.

J lost 3 bases, V lost 5 bases, and 5 bases had no gene match. Germline CDR1 reads SEHNR; CDR2 reads FQNEAQ (reference sequence). The CDR3 contains 14 residues. This TCR was sampled from a man between 60 and 70 years old with acute or convalescent COVID-19. The sequencing sample was made of peripheral blood. This chain links TRBV7-9 with TRBJ2-7, with 9 bases matching TRBD1. The CDR3 here is CASSPGTGNYEQYF. DNA of the CDR3: TGTGCCAGCAGCCCCGGGACAGGGAACTACGAGCAGTACTTC. Full variable domain (outside the CDR3, taken from reference TRBV7-9 and TRBJ2-7): DTGVSQNPRHKITKRGQNVTFRCDPISEHNRLYWYRQTLGQGPEFLTYFQNEAQLEKSRLLSDRFSAERPKGSFSTLEIQRTEQGDSAMYLCASSPGTGNYEQYFGPGTRLTVT.